This T cell receptor beta chain was captured in a study of sequential checkpoint blockade in melanoma. The wider study: Arm A got nivolumab then ipilimumab; arm B the reverse, 1:1.

Germline CDR1 is SGHDT and CDR2 is YYEEEE. Unmatched junction bases numbered 5, after V lost 4 bases and J lost 4 bases. This CDR3 has 14 residues. The repertoire was sequenced with immunoSEQ multiplex PCR; TCRdb's copy has only in-frame clones and lacks some. The sample holds roughly 16,000 clones, about 70% seen once. Stated treatment: randomized to nivolumab then ipilimumab (arm A) or the reverse (arm B). None of the patients previously received DNA-damaging chemotherapy. The starting material was CD8+ T cells sorted from blood (inferred from file names), obtained from a patient given nivolumab and ipilimumab in sequence. This receptor was taken from a human donor with melanoma. The genes are TRBV5-6 and TRBJ2-7, with 10 bases that match TRBD1. The CDR3 DNA reads TGTGCCAGCAGCGCCGGGACAGGGGAATACGAGCAGTACTTC. Protein product: CASSAGTGEYEQYF.